This is a list of T cell receptor beta chains from one sample in a study of response to subunit inactivated influenza vaccine. Each CDR3 protein is one row after TCRdb ran MiXCR on the RT-PCR reads. The repertoire holds 630,000 or so distinct CDR3 sequences, with less than 20% as singletons. Sequencing was performed on PBMCs from blood, taken roughly 12 days after vaccination. The origin of the receptors is a middle-aged man who received an inactivated influenza vaccine. Each CDR3 is given with its conserved first and last residue. Each record gives: J gene, V gene, D gene, clone size, CDR3 protein, CDR3 DNA. D genes are given only for firm matches. Clone sizes are given selectively: once, few, many, or a class where the clone is expanded.

>TRBJ2-1|TRBV7-3|TRBD2|many
CASSPRTSGYNEQFF
TGTGCCAGCAGCCCCCGGACTAGCGGATACAATGAGCAGTTCTTC
>TRBJ2-7|TRBV7-9|.|few
CASSLIGLQGYEQYF
TGTGCCAGCAGCTTAATAGGGCTACAGGGATACGAGCAGTACTTC
>TRBJ2-1|TRBV5-1|.|many
CASSLANVGGNEQFF
TGCGCCAGCAGCTTGGCCAATGTGGGAGGCAATGAGCAGTTCTTC
>TRBJ2-1|TRBV29-1|TRBD1|many
CSVDRDRAYNEQFF
TGCAGCGTTGATCGGGACAGAGCCTACAATGAGCAGTTCTTC
>TRBJ2-1|TRBV6-1|TRBD2|.
CASRGLAGSYNEQFF
TGTGCCAGCAGGGGACTAGCGGGCTCCTACAATGAGCAGTTCTTC
>TRBJ2-1|TRBV9|TRBD2|.
CASSATSGSAEQFF
TGTGCCAGCAGCGCGACTAGCGGGAGCGCTGAGCAGTTCTTC
>TRBJ2-2|TRBV29-1|TRBD2|many
CSARTSGTNTGELFF
TGCAGCGCCAGGACTAGCGGGACGAACACCGGGGAGCTGTTTTTT
>TRBJ2-7|TRBV29-1|.|.
CSVGRDTLEQYF
TGCAGCGTAGGCCGGGACACCCTTGAGCAGTACTTC
>TRBJ2-3|TRBV28|.|few
CATQRDSTDTQYF
TGTGCCACCCAGAGGGATAGCACAGATACGCAGTATTTT
>TRBJ2-1|TRBV5-1|TRBD2|.
CASSLTSGVQSSYNEQFF
TGCGCCAGCAGCTTGACTAGCGGGGTGCAGAGCTCCTACAATGAGCAGTTCTTC
>TRBJ1-6|TRBV7-2|.|few
CASSYGIDSPLHF
TGTGCCAGCAGCTACGGGATTGATTCACCCCTCCACTTT
>TRBJ1-1|TRBV7-8|.|many
CASSRRNTEAFF
TGTGCCAGCAGCCGCCGAAACACTGAAGCTTTCTTT
>TRBJ2-4|TRBV24-1|TRBD2|.
CATSTTSGGPLAKNIQYF
TGTGCCACCAGCACGACTAGCGGGGGGCCCCTAGCCAAAAACATTCAGTACTTC
>TRBJ1-5|TRBV20-1|TRBD1|few
CSASLGTGGNQPQHF
TGCAGTGCTAGCTTGGGGACAGGGGGGAATCAGCCCCAGCATTTT
>TRBJ2-1|TRBV12-3/TRBV12-4|.|many
CASSLDGGGYNEQFF
TGCGCCAGCAGCTTGGATGGTGGGGGTTACAATGAGCAGTTCTTC
>TRBJ1-4|TRBV5-1|.|.
CASSAEGKTNEKLFF
TGCGCCAGCAGCGCCGAGGGGAAGACTAATGAAAAACTGTTTTTT
>TRBJ1-3|TRBV10-3|.|.
CAISDGGTGNTIYF
TGTGCCATCAGTGACGGGGGGACTGGAAACACCATATATTTT
>TRBJ2-5|TRBV7-2|.|.
CASSWEQGAIETQYF
TGTGCCAGCAGCTGGGAACAGGGCGCAATAGAGACCCAGTACTTC
>TRBJ2-7|TRBV18|TRBD1|.
CASSPEDRAVYEQYF
TGTGCCAGCTCACCGGAGGACAGGGCGGTCTACGAGCAGTACTTC
>TRBJ2-7|TRBV7-8|.|few
CASSSSPELGEYF
TGTGCCAGCAGCTCCAGCCCTGAGCTGGGGGAATACTTC
>TRBJ2-3|TRBV6-5|.|.
CASSYRGAGDTQYF
TGTGCCAGCAGTTACCGAGGGGCAGGAGATACGCAGTATTTT
>TRBJ2-1|TRBV4-3|.|many
CASSQDYTPRNEQFF
TGCGCCAGCAGCCAAGACTATACCCCCCGGAATGAGCAGTTCTTC
>TRBJ1-4|TRBV15|TRBD1|few
CATSGPDRTATNEKLFF
TGTGCCACCAGCGGTCCGGACAGGACTGCAACTAATGAAAAACTGTTTTTT
>TRBJ2-2|TRBV18|TRBD2|.
CASSRPTSGRARVTGELFF
TGTGCCAGCAGCCGCCCGACTAGCGGGAGGGCCCGGGTCACCGGGGAGCTGTTTTTT
>TRBJ1-5|TRBV21-1|.|.
CASSKDRAQFNQPQHF
TGTGCCAGCAGCAAGGACAGGGCCCAGTTCAATCAGCCCCAGCATTTT
>TRBJ2-2|TRBV28|.|.
CASSYPAGNTGELFF
TGTGCCAGCAGTTACCCAGCGGGGAACACCGGGGAGCTGTTTTTT
>TRBJ2-3|TRBV10-3|.|.
CAIKGSSTDTQYF
TGTGCCATCAAAGGCTCTAGCACAGATACGCAGTATTTT
>TRBJ2-7|TRBV20-1|.|.
CSARDRVGEAYEQYF
TGCAGTGCTAGAGATCGGGTGGGGGAAGCGTACGAGCAGTACTTC
>TRBJ1-5|TRBV5-6|TRBD1|.
CASSWFDRAEQPQHF
TGTGCCAGCAGCTGGTTTGACAGGGCAGAACAGCCCCAGCATTTT
>TRBJ2-3|TRBV4-2|.|.
CASSQGFGAGIFTDTQYF
TGTGCCAGCAGCCAAGGTTTCGGTGCAGGCATATTCACAGATACGCAGTATTTT